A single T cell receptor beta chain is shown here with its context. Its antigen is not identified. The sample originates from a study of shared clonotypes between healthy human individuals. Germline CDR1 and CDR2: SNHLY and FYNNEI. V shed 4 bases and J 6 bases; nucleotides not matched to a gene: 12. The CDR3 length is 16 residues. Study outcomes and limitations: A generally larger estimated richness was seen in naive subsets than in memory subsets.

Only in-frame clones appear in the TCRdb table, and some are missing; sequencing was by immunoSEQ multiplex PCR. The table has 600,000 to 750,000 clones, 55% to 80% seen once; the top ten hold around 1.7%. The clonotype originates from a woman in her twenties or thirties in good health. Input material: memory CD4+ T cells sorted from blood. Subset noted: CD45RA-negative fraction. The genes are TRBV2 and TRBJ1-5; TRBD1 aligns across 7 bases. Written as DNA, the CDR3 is TGTGCCAGCAGTGTCGGTGGGCACAGGGGAAGTCAGCCCCAGCATTTT. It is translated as CASSVGGHRGSQPQHF.